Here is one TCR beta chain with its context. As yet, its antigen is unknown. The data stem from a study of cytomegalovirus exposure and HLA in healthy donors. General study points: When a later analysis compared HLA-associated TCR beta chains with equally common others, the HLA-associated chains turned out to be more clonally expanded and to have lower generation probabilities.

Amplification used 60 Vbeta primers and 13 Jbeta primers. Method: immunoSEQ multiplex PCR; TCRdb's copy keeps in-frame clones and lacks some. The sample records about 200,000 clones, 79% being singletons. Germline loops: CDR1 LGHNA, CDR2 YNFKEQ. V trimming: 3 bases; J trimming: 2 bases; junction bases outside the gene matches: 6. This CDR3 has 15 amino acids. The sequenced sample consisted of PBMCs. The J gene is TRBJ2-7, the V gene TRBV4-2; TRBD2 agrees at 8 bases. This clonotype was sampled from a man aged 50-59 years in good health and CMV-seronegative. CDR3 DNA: TGTGCCAGCAGCCAGCCCGGCGGGGGGCCCTACGAGCAGTACTTC. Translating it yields CASSQPGGGPYEQYF.